This T cell receptor beta chain was identified in a study of shared clonotypes between healthy human individuals. Regarding this clone: Antigen specificity is unknown.

V shed 6 bases and J shed 2 bases, with 15 bases lying between them. CDR3 length equals 15 residues. The germline V gene encodes CDR1 MNHEY and CDR2 SMNVEV (reference sequence). Regarding the study as a whole: Clonotypes that were shared across a few donors made up 4.5% to 5% of naive CD4 clonotypes. It was the few donors that limited the genetic and exposure-history diversity represented.

Generated by immunoSEQ multiplex PCR, the TCRdb table keeps only in-frame clones and is missing some. This repertoire shows 750,000 to 1,000,000 clones, almost 95% found once; its top ten account for approximately 25%. CD8 cells classed as naive were CD45RO-negative and positively selected for CCR7, excluding terminally differentiated effector memory CD45RA+ cells. Sequenced: naive CD8+ T cells sorted from blood. The TCR sequence derives from a young man in good health. This chain connects TRBV27 to TRBJ2-3; D ambiguous. The CDR3 is CASSQRSVSTDTQYF. CDR3 in DNA: TGTGCCAGCAGCCAGCGTTCTGTCTCCACAGATACGCAGTATTTT.